The entry below gives a single T cell receptor beta chain sequence along with its context. The antigen is undetermined. The V segment lost 6 bases and the J segment 5 bases; nucleotides outside the gene matches: 9. Germline V CDR1 and CDR2: MNHEY, SVGEGT. This CDR3 is 16 amino acids long. The data originate from a study of CD8 T cells in ankylosing spondylitis. Study results and limitations: Significantly higher representation of disease-linked clones was reported for matched ankylosing spondylitis synovial fluid. About 8 highly homologous variants made up a TCR beta motif, and this motif appeared characteristic of ankylosing spondylitis blood.

TCRdb re-called the 5' RACE reads through MiXCR, storing one row per CDR3 protein. This table has approximately 400,000 distinct CDR3 sequences, about 25% appearing once. Specimen: blood, either unsorted or a sorted T cell fraction (not recorded which). The chain has TRBV6-2 or TRBV6-3 and TRBJ1-5, with 11 bases matching TRBD1. The sequence came from a male donor with ankylosing spondylitis. The DNA for the CDR3 is TGTGCCAGCAGATCCGGGACAGGGGGTATGGATCAGCCCCAGCATTTT. Amino acid sequence: CASRSGTGGMDQPQHF.